This TCR beta chain was obtained from a study of T-cell reconstitution after alpha-beta-depleted transplantation in children. Ten or more counts support this clonotype. Its antigen is not identified. Trimming left V 3 bases short and J 8 bases short, with 18 bases between. This CDR3 comprises 14 residues. Per germline, CDR1 SQVTM and CDR2 ANQGSEA. It was with unique molecular identifiers that the TCRbeta library was prepared. TCRdb re-analysed the PCR reads in MiXCR, keeping a single row per CDR3 protein. This table has about 580,000 distinct CDR3 sequences, roughly 24% appearing once. The study's findings and limits: In some patients, recipient T cells and intrathymic progenitors surviving conditioning explained high day-60 diversity. Reportedly, only several hundred clones from non-depleted graft cells drove alpha-beta T-cell counts at about two months.

The specimen was PBMCs, mostly from graft donor cells, collected 360 days after TCRalphabeta/CD19-depleted stem cell transplant. The J gene is TRBJ2-3, the V gene TRBV29-1; no clear D. The sequence derives from a boy younger than two who had a stem cell transplant for acute myeloid leukemia, so the T cells may come from the graft donor. The CDR3 loop is CSVDSEYGFGTQYF. CDR3 nucleotide sequence: TGCAGCGTTGATTCGGAGTACGGTTTTGGTACGCAGTATTTT.